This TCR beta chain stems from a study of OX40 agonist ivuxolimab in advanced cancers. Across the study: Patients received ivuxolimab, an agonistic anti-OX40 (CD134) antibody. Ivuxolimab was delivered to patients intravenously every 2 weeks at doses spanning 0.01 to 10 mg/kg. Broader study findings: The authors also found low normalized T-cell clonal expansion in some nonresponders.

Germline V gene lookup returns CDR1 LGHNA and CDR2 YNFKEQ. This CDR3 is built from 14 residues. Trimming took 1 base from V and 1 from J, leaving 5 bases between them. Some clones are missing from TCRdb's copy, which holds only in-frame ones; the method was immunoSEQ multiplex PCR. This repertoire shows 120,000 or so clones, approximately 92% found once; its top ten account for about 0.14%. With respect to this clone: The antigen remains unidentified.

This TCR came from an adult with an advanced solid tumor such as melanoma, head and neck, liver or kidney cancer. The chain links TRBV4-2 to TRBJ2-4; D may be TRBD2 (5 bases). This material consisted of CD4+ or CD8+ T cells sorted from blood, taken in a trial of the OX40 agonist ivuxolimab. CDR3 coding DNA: TGTGCCAGCAGCCAAGCGGGGGCCAAAAACATTCAGTACTTC. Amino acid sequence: CASSQAGAKNIQYF.